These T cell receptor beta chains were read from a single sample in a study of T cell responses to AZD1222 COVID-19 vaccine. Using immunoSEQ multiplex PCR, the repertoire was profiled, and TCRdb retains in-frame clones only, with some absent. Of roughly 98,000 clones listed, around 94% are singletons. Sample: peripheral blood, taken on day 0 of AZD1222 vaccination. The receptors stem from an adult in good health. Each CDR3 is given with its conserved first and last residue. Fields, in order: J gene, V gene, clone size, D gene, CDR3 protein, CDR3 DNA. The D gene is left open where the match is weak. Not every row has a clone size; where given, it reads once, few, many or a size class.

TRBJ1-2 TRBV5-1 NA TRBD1 CASSHDRGYGYTF TGCGCCAGCAGCCATGACAGGGGTTATGGCTACACCTTC
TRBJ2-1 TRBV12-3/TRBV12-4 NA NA CASGGPENEQFF TGTGCCAGCGGGGGCCCGGAGAATGAGCAGTTCTTC
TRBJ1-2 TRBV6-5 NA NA CASSYSPGAGGYTF TGTGCCAGCAGTTACTCACCGGGGGCGGGTGGCTACACCTTC
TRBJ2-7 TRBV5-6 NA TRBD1 CASSLGPPDRSYEQYF TGTGCCAGCAGCTTGGGCCCCCCGGACAGGTCCTACGAGCAGTACTTC
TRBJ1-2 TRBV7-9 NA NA CASSLNSEHGYTF TGTGCCAGCAGCTTAAACAGCGAACATGGCTACACCTTC
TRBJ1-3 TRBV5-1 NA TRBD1 CASSPGQVGSGNTIYF TGCGCCAGCAGCCCAGGACAGGTCGGCTCTGGAAACACCATATATTTT
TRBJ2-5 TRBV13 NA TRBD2 CASSLRLAGYQETQYF TGTGCCAGCAGCCTAAGACTAGCGGGGTACCAAGAGACCCAGTACTTC
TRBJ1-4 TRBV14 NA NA CASSQFTDSNEKLFF TGTGCCAGCAGCCAATTCACGGACAGCAATGAAAAACTGTTTTTT
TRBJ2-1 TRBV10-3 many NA CAISAGDSSRGRFF TGTGCCATCAGTGCGGGGGACTCCTCCCGGGGGCGGTTCTTC
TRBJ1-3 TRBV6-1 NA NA CASSEAWGDTIYF TGTGCCAGCAGTGAAGCGTGGGGAGACACCATATATTTT
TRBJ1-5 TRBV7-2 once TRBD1 CASSQTGGGQPQHF TGTGCCAGCAGCCAAACAGGGGGCGGACAGCCCCAGCATTTT
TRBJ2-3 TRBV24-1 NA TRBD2 CATSDSRGDSGRWDTQYF TGTGCCACCAGTGATTCCCGAGGAGATAGCGGGAGATGGGATACGCAGTATTTT
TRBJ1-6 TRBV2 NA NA CASSGEVTYSGSPLHF TGTGCCAGCAGTGGAGAGGTTACATACTCGGGTTCACCCCTCCACTTT
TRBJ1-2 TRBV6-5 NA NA CASSGILNYGYTF TGTGCCAGCTCCGGGATCCTGAACTATGGCTACACCTTC
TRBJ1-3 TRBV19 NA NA CASSQNPTGNTIYF TGTGCCAGTAGCCAAAATCCAACTGGAAACACCATATATTTT
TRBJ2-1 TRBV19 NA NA CASSISSGRGNEQFF TGTGCCAGTAGTATATCATCAGGGAGGGGGAATGAGCAGTTCTTC
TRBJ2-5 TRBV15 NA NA CATSRVGASETQYF TGTGCCACCAGCAGAGTAGGAGCTTCAGAGACCCAGTACTTC
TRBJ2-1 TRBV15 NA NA CATSLSTSRYNEQFF TGTGCCACCAGCCTGTCGACGAGTAGGTACAATGAGCAGTTCTTC
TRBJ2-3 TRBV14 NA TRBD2 CASSHVGGADTQYF TGTGCCAGCAGCCATGTCGGGGGGGCAGATACGCAGTATTTT
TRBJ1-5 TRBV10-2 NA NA CASTGQSNQPQHF TGCGCCAGCACTGGACAGAGCAATCAGCCCCAGCATTTT
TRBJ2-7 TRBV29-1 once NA CSVAVRSAPRSEQYF TGCAGCGTTGCCGTACGATCAGCGCCCCGGAGCGAGCAGTACTTC
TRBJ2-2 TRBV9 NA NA CASSVTGSNTGELFF TGTGCCAGCAGCGTTACAGGTTCGAACACCGGGGAGCTGTTTTTT
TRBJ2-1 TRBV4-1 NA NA CASSRGTSDNEQFF TGCGCCAGCAGCCGCGGGACTTCGGACAATGAGCAGTTCTTC
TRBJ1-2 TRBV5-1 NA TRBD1 CASSSGQGGYGYTF TGCGCCAGCAGCTCCGGACAGGGGGGCTATGGCTACACCTTC
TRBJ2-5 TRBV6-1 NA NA CASSEAPRRERGQTQYF TGTGCCAGCAGTGAAGCGCCCCGCCGGGAACGAGGACAGACCCAGTACTTC
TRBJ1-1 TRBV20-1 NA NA CSARVELEAFF TGCAGTGCTAGAGTGGAGCTTGAAGCTTTCTTT